This record covers a single T cell receptor beta chain. V was pared by 5 bases and J by 4 bases, with 10 bases of the junction left unmatched. The CDR3 totals 16 residues. Germline CDR1 is SGHVS and CDR2 is FNYEAQ. This entry belongs to a study of blood T cell repertoires in COVID-19. Overall study: The origin of the acute and convalescent COVID-19 samples was the United States, Italy and Spain.

In the authors' methods: Reference gene primer amplification yielded estimated nucleated cell counts. Measured with immunoSEQ multiplex PCR; TCRdb has only the in-frame clones, and not every one. That table is the source of V, J and clone size, and D and trimming were worked out from the DNA. Counted here are under 150,000 clones, approximately 83% occurring once; the ten biggest clones make up approximately 8%. The specimen was peripheral blood. V is TRBV7-6 and J is TRBJ2-1, with 8 nucleotides matching TRBD1. This receptor was taken from a woman aged 55-70 years with COVID-19, enrolled during active disease. CDR3 in amino acids: CASSPTQGAPYNEQFF. CDR3 DNA: TGTGCCAGCAGCCCCACTCAGGGGGCGCCTTACAATGAGCAGTTCTTC.